The following is a T cell receptor (beta chain) sequence with its context. Its specificity is unknown. Terminally differentiated effector memory CD45RA+ cells were excluded by CCR7 positive selection of CD45RO-negative cells. Germline CDR1 reads MDHEN; CDR2 reads SYDVKM. The CDR3 runs to 14 residues. With 4 bases clipped from V and 4 bases from J, the junction kept 4 bases outside the gene matches. This sample stems from a study of shared clonotypes between healthy human individuals. An assay was performed, and its level was deep. The sorted-subset replicate PCRs were given around 200 ng DNA, which is approximately 30,000 T cell genomes. TCRdb's copy holds only in-frame clones and misses some; the assay was immunoSEQ multiplex PCR. Here the sample spans roughly 570,000 clones, roughly 98% being singletons. The study's findings and limits: Across subsets, estimated richness was generally greater for naive than for memory populations. Non-shared clonotypes were found to have lower generation probabilities than the clonotypes that were shared by all four of the sorted-subset donors.

Sample: naive CD8+ T cells sorted from blood. The V and J genes are TRBV28 and TRBJ1-1; 9 bases agree with TRBD1. The sequence was collected from a man aged 30-40 years in good health. Written as DNA, the CDR3 is TGTGCCAGCAGTTCACAGGGGGCGCGCACTGAAGCTTTCTTT. Translating gives CASSSQGARTEAFF. Variable domain in full (rest from reference TRBV28 and TRBJ1-1): DVKVTQSSRYLVKRTGEKVFLECVQDMDHENMFWYRQDPGLGLRLIYFSYDVKMKEKGDIPEGYSVSREKKERFSLILESASTNQTSMYLCASSSQGARTEAFFGQGTRLTVV.